This entry is about one T cell receptor beta chain. The data derive from a study of blood T cell repertoires in COVID-19. This CDR3 comprises 15 residues. Germline V gene lookup returns CDR1 SGHRS and CDR2 YFSETQ. The V end was cut by 4 bases, the J end by 1 base, with 15 bases between. The protocol was immunoSEQ multiplex PCR, while the TCRdb copy is restricted to in-frame clones and leaves out a portion. Here the sample spans 25,000 to 30,000 clones, 70% to 90% being singletons. Sequencing used peripheral blood. The chain joins TRBV5-1 to TRBJ2-7; tentatively, D is TRBD1 (5 bases). The receptor was derived from a woman of 80 years or more with COVID-19, enrolled during active disease. CDR3 sequence reads: CASSPAGDRSYEQYF. The CDR3 bases are TGCGCCAGCAGCCCGGCCGGTGACAGATCCTACGAGCAGTACTTC.